A selection of T cell receptor beta chains follows, all from one sample in a study of blood T cells in healthy people across ages. TCRdb reanalysed the 5' RACE reads using MiXCR and keeps one entry per CDR3 protein. The profile shows roughly 560,000 distinct CDR3 sequences, nearly 25% of them singletons. This sample was also put to use in a study of T cells of mothers and their children.

The sample comprised blood. Receptors were obtained from a boy aged 10-17 years in good health. CDR3s include the opening cysteine and the closing phenylalanine or tryptophan. D genes are given only for firm matches. Only some rows state a clone size, as once, few, many or a class for expanded clones.

>17|TRBV10-3|few|TRBD1|TRBJ2-7
CAISRDRVIRSSYEQYF
TGTGCCATCAGCCGGGACAGGGTCATCCGGAGCTCCTACGAGCAGTACTTC
>12|TRBV29-1|few|.|TRBJ1-4
CSVQQEGEKLFF
TGCAGCGTCCAACAGGAGGGAGAAAAACTGTTTTTT
>17|TRBV7-9|few|TRBD2|TRBJ2-1
CASTKALAGSSYNEQFF
TGTGCCAGTACCAAAGCCCTAGCGGGAAGCTCCTACAATGAGCAGTTCTTC
>14|TRBV7-2|many|.|TRBJ1-4
CASSLEGSNEKLFF
TGTGCCAGCAGCTTAGAAGGTTCTAATGAAAAACTGTTTTTT
>13|TRBV29-1|many|TRBD2|TRBJ2-5
CSVAVAGGETQYF
TGCAGCGTTGCTGTGGCGGGGGGAGAGACCCAGTACTTC
>17|TRBV13|many|TRBD1|TRBJ1-2
CASSLATGVDRNYGYTF
TGTGCCAGCAGCTTAGCCACAGGGGTGGACAGGAACTATGGCTACACCTTC
>13|TRBV27|many|TRBD1|TRBJ1-1
CASTPTGNTEAFF
TGTGCCAGCACCCCGACAGGGAATACTGAAGCTTTCTTT
>15|TRBV27|.|TRBD1|TRBJ1-6
CASSTGQVYNSPLHF
TGTGCCAGCAGTACGGGACAGGTCTATAATTCACCCCTCCACTTT
>16|TRBV7-2|.|TRBD2|TRBJ2-2
CASSSNPSGITGELFF
TGTGCCAGCAGCTCGAACCCTAGCGGAATCACCGGGGAGCTGTTTTTT
>14|TRBV7-3|few|.|TRBJ2-1
CASSPWPGYNGQFF
TGTGCCAGCAGCCCGTGGCCTGGGTATAATGGGCAGTTCTTC
>16|TRBV6-1|.|TRBD2|TRBJ2-1
CASRGTSGRRYNEQFF
TGTGCCAGCAGGGGGACTAGCGGGAGGAGATACAATGAGCAGTTCTTC
>16|TRBV11-2|many|TRBD2|TRBJ2-1
CASSNPGLEAYNEQFF
TGTGCCAGCAGTAATCCGGGACTAGAGGCCTACAATGAGCAGTTCTTC
>13|TRBV12-3/TRBV12-4|few|TRBD2|TRBJ2-1
CASRLAGGNEQFF
TGTGCCAGTCGACTAGCGGGGGGCAATGAGCAGTTCTTC
>14|TRBV9|.|.|TRBJ2-5
CASSGRGSVKTQYF
TGTGCCAGCAGCGGACGCGGGTCCGTGAAGACCCAGTACTTC
>15|TRBV4-2|many|.|TRBJ2-7
CASSLSDVGTYEQYF
TGTGCCAGCAGCCTATCGGACGTTGGGACTTACGAGCAGTACTTC
>15|TRBV24-1|.|.|TRBJ2-1
CATSEAGTVGNEQFF
TGTGCCACCAGTGAGGCCGGGACTGTGGGCAATGAGCAGTTCTTC
>16|TRBV7-9|.|.|TRBJ2-1
CASSLDGSDTYNEQFF
TGTGCCAGCAGCTTAGATGGCTCGGACACCTACAATGAGCAGTTCTTC
>16|TRBV16|few|.|TRBJ2-1
CASSHMTADTYNEQFF
TGTGCCAGCAGCCATATGACTGCAGATACCTACAATGAGCAGTTCTTC
>15|TRBV5-1|.|TRBD1|TRBJ1-4
CASSEDRGVLEKLFF
TGCGCCAGCAGCGAGGACAGGGGAGTATTGGAAAAACTGTTTTTT
>15|TRBV3-1|.|.|TRBJ1-5
CASSPEGGGNQPQHF
TGTGCCAGCAGCCCTGAGGGGGGCGGCAATCAGCCCCAGCATTTT